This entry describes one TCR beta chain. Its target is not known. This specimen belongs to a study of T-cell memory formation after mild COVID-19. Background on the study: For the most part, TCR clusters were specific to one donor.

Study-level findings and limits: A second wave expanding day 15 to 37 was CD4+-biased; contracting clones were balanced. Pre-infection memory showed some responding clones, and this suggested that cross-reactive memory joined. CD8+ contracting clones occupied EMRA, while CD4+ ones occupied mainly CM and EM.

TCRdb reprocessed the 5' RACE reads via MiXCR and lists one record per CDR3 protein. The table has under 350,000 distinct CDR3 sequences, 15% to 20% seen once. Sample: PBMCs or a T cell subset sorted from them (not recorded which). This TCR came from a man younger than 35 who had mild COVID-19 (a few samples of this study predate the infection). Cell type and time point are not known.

CDR3 sequence reads: CASSLVPGDTDTQYF. CDR3 nucleotide sequence: TGCGCCAGCAGCTTGGTTCCGGGGGACACAGATACGCAGTATTTT. The chain links TRBV5-1 to TRBJ2-3, with D possibly being TRBD2 (6 bases). Per germline, CDR1 SGHRS and CDR2 YFSETQ. This CDR3 is built from 15 residues. V lost 0 bases and J lost 2, with 10 bases in between.